Shown below are 21 T cell receptor beta chains from a single sample sequenced in a study of immune cell composition in non-small cell lung cancer. Sequenced by immunoSEQ multiplex PCR; TCRdb stores in-frame clones only, minus some. The table shows about 5,900 clones, with roughly nine tenths occurring only once. Normal lung was sampled as far from the tumour as possible, at least 3 cm. The material sequenced was non-adjacent lung tissue. Source of these receptors: a human donor with non-small cell lung cancer.

V is TRBV10-3 and J is TRBJ2-1; 9 nucleotides line up with TRBD2. Germline V gene lookup returns CDR1 ENHRY and CDR2 SYGVKD. Losses at the gene ends were 4 bases for V and 7 bases for J; bases not matched to a gene: 17. This CDR3 region has 18 residues. The CDR3 is CAISGLAPAGGPRNEQFF. The CDR3 coding sequence is TGTGCCATCAGTGGACTAGCCCCGGCGGGAGGGCCGCGGAATGAGCAGTTCTTC.

This clone was seen only once. The V gene is TRBV5-1, the J gene TRBJ2-3; D is undetermined. The length of the CDR3 is 12 residues. With 0 bases removed from V and 6 bases from J, the gap between germline ends came to 5 bases. Germline V gene sequence: CDR1 SGHRS, CDR2 YFSETQ. The DNA for the CDR3 is TGCGCCAGCAGCTTGGCGGTGGATACGCAGTATTTT. It yields the protein CASSLAVDTQYF.

The chain joins TRBV7-9 to TRBJ2-6; tentative D call: TRBD1 (5 bases). Trimming shortened V by 4 bases and J by 0 bases, and 7 bases separated the two germline ends. Germline loops: CDR1 SEHNR, CDR2 FQNEAQ (reference sequence). The length of the CDR3 is 15 residues. CDR3 sequence: CASSSGSSGANVLTF. CDR3 sequence (DNA): TGTGCCAGCAGCTCAGGGTCCTCTGGGGCCAACGTCCTGACTTTC.

CDR3 sequence (DNA): TGCGCCAGCAGCCCCCGACTAGCGGGAGTTAGAGGCCGGGAGACCCAGTACTTC. It codes for CASSPRLAGVRGRETQYF. The chain uses TRBV5-1 and TRBJ2-5; 12 bases fit TRBD2. Germline lookup yields CDR1 SGHRS and CDR2 YFSETQ. V dropped 4 bases and J dropped 5; count of bases not matched to a gene: 15. The CDR3 is 18 amino acids.

The J gene is TRBJ2-5, the V gene TRBV4-1; 11 bases fit TRBD2. CDR1 and CDR2 from the germline V gene are MGHRA and YSYEKL. Losses at the gene ends were 0 bases for V and 4 bases for J; bases not matched to a gene: 7. There are 17 residues in the CDR3. CDR3: CASSQDRTSGRVETQYF. CDR3 sequence (DNA): TGCGCCAGCAGCCAAGATCGAACTAGCGGGAGAGTAGAGACCCAGTACTTC.

This chain connects TRBV9 to TRBJ1-1; 8 nucleotides line up with TRBD1. Germline assignment: CDR1 SGDLS and CDR2 YYNGEE. The CDR3 covers 18 residues. V dropped 1 base and J dropped 3; count of bases not matched to a gene: 14. This chain's CDR3 is CASSVTHETGALHTEAFF. CDR3 in DNA: TGTGCCAGCAGCGTAACGCACGAGACAGGGGCTTTGCACACTGAAGCTTTCTTT.

The chain links TRBV13 to TRBJ2-5; 8 nucleotides agree with TRBD1. The CDR3 totals 15 residues. Germline trimming cut 4 bases from V and 4 bases from J; bases unmatched to any gene: 8. Germline loops: CDR1 PRHDT, CDR2 FYEKMQ (reference sequence). The CDR3 DNA sequence: TGTGCCAGCAGCTCCGGAGAAGACAGGGGAGAGACCCAGTACTTC. Encoded protein: CASSSGEDRGETQYF.

V usage is TRBV27 and J usage is TRBJ2-7, with 8 bases lining up with TRBD1. The CDR3 contains 12 residues. Germline values: CDR1 MNHEY, CDR2 SMNVEV (reference sequence). With 7 bases clipped from V and 6 bases from J, the junction kept 5 bases outside the gene matches. CDR3 sequence reads: CASKTGGREQYF. The CDR3 DNA sequence: TGTGCCAGCAAAACAGGGGGGCGCGAGCAGTACTTC.

The rearrangement uses TRBV5-5 and TRBJ2-1, with D possibly TRBD2 on 5 matching bases. The V gene lost 4 bases and the J gene lost 10 bases, with 15 bases spanning the gap. This CDR3 comprises 13 residues. Germline V gene sequence: CDR1 SGHKS, CDR2 YYEKEE (reference sequence). This CDR3 is CASSQAELGEQFF. As DNA, the CDR3 is TGTGCCAGCAGCCAAGCGGAGTTGGGGGAGCAGTTCTTC.

This clone was counted a few times. This chain joins TRBV10-3 and TRBJ2-1; 14 bases are a match to TRBD2. The trim removed 6 bases at V and 1 base at J, leaving 8 bases unmatched. The CDR3 contains 18 residues. Per germline, CDR1 ENHRY and CDR2 SYGVKD. The CDR3 loop reads CAIRPGLAGEGSYNEQFF. The CDR3 nucleotides read TGTGCCATCAGGCCGGGACTAGCGGGAGAGGGATCCTACAATGAGCAGTTCTTC.

The genes are TRBV27 and TRBJ2-1; D is possibly TRBD2 (5 bases). The CDR3 length is 14 residues. The germline gives CDR1 MNHEY, CDR2 SMNVEV (reference sequence). Trimming removed 2 bases from V and 6 bases from J, with 11 bases in between. The CDR3 is CASSLGGWGNEQFF. For the CDR3, the DNA is TGTGCCAGCAGTTTAGGAGGATGGGGCAATGAGCAGTTCTTC.

The V and J genes are TRBV5-4 and TRBJ1-1, with 7 bases matching TRBD1. The germline gives CDR1 SGHNT, CDR2 YYREEE (reference sequence). This CDR3 comprises 16 residues. The junction had 16 bases not matched to a gene; V was cut back by 5 bases and J by 6 bases. The CDR3 protein is CASSLRDSGGQAEAFF. The CDR3 coding sequence is TGTGCCAGCAGTCTCCGGGACAGCGGGGGTCAGGCTGAAGCTTTCTTT.

The chain couples TRBV19 to TRBJ2-2; no definite D call. This CDR3 has 16 amino acids. Germline CDR1 LNHDA, CDR2 SQIVND (reference sequence). V shed 3 bases and J shed 3 bases, with 14 bases lying between them. In nucleotides, the CDR3 is TGTGCCAGTAGTATCGTAACTGCTCAACACACCGGGGAGCTGTTTTTT. As protein: CASSIVTAQHTGELFF. Complete variable domain (other parts from reference TRBV19 and TRBJ2-2): DGGITQSPKYLFRKEGQNVTLSCEQNLNHDAMYWYRQDPGQGLRLIYYSQIVNDFQKGDIAEGYSVSREKKESFPLTVTSAQKNPTAFYLCASSIVTAQHTGELFFGEGSRLTVL.

The chain has TRBV6-5 and TRBJ1-4; D ambiguous. The CDR3 sequence is 14 residues long. With 5 bases removed from V and 4 bases from J, the gap between germline ends came to 11 bases. Looked up from germline, CDR1 is MNHEY and CDR2 is SVGAGI. The CDR3: CASSPGLNNEKLFF. The CDR3 DNA reads as TGTGCCAGCAGTCCCGGACTGAATAATGAAAAACTGTTTTTT.

The V gene is TRBV18, the J gene TRBJ2-5; TRBD2 aligns across 7 bases. CDR1 is KGHSH and CDR2 is LQKENI in the germline V gene. The CDR3 length is 13 residues. V lost 3 bases, J lost 5 bases, and 3 bases stayed unmatched. The CDR3 region is CASSPPAGETQYF. The CDR3 nucleotides are TGTGCCAGCTCACCGCCAGCGGGGGAGACCCAGTACTTC.

This chain links TRBV5-1 with TRBJ1-4; 11 positions match TRBD1. CDR1 SGHRS and CDR2 YFSETQ come from the germline V gene. The CDR3 is 15 amino acids. With 2 bases clipped from V and 7 bases from J, the junction kept 4 bases outside the gene matches. The CDR3 region has the DNA TGCGCCAGCAGCTTCGGACAGGGGGCCAGTGAAAAACTGTTTTTT. Residues: CASSFGQGASEKLFF.

The CDR3 DNA reads as TGCGCCAGCAGCTTCCAGGGGGATCAAGAGACCCAGTACTTC. Translation gives CASSFQGDQETQYF. The chain is built from TRBV5-1 and TRBJ2-5; 7 nucleotides line up with TRBD1. J was trimmed by 2 bases and V by 2 bases; bases with no gene match: 3. CDR1 SGHRS and CDR2 YFSETQ come from the germline V gene. This CDR3 is built from 14 residues.

This chain uses TRBV30 with TRBJ1-1; D gene ambiguous. The length of the CDR3 is 12 residues. Germline CDR1 is GTSNPN and CDR2 is SVGIG (reference sequence). Trimming took off 4 bases at V and 7 bases at J, with 13 bases between the two ends. The CDR3 bases are TGTGCCTGGAATGGAGGGAGAGTTGAAGCTTTCTTT. Amino acids: CAWNGGRVEAFF.

This rearrangement joins TRBV23-1 to TRBJ2-5; the D is unclear. TRBV23-1 is assigned to the ORF class and has an uncertain function. V dropped 3 bases and J dropped 1 base, with 12 bases sitting between them. The CDR3 extends over 15 amino acids. CDR3 DNA sequence: TGCGCCAGCAGTCACCGGGTAGCCATCCAAGAGACCCAGTACTTC. Translation gives CASSHRVAIQETQYF.

CDR3: CASSQPDRGNQPQHF. Here the CDR3 DNA reads TGCGCCAGCAGCCAGCCGGACAGGGGAAACCAGCCCCAGCATTTT. The V and J genes are TRBV4-1 and TRBJ1-5; 9 bases fit TRBD1. V lost 3 bases, J lost 7 bases, and 7 bases stayed unmatched. The V gene's germline CDR1 is MGHRA and CDR2 YSYEKL. The CDR3 consists of 15 residues.

V gene TRBV28 combines with J gene TRBJ2-7; D perhaps matches TRBD1 (6 bases). Deletions cut 6 bases from V and 1 base from J, with 13 bases between. The CDR3 totals 14 residues. Germline V gives CDR1 MDHEN, CDR2 SYDVKM. In DNA, the CDR3 is TGTGCCAGCAGGCCGGGACATTTATCCTACGAGCAGTACTTC. Protein product: CASRPGHLSYEQYF.